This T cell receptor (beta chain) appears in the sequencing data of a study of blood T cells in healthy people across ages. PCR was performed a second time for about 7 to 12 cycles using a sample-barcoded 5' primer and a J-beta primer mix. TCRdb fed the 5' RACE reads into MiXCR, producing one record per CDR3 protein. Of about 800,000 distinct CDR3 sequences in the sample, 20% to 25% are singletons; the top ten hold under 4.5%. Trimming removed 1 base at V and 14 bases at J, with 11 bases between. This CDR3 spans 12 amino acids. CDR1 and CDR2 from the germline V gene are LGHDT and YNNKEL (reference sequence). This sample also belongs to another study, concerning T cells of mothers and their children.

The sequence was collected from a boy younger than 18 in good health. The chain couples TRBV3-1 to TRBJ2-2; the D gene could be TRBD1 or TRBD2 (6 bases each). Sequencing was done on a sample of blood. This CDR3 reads CASSQGGAVLFF. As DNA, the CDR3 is TGTGCCAGCAGCCAAGGGGGGGCGGTCCTGTTTTTT. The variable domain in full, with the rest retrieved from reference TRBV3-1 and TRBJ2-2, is DTAVSQTPKYLVTQMGNDKSIKCEQNLGHDTMYWYKQDSKKFLKIMFSYNNKELIINETVPNRFSPKSPDKAHLNLHINSLELGDSAVYFCASSQGGAVLFFGEGSRLTVL.